This paragraph reports one T cell receptor (beta chain). Its antigen is undetermined. The record originates from a study of neoadjuvant anti-PD-1 for oral cavity cancer. Study-level results: With three patients per group, TCR findings need larger cohorts.

Trimming took off 2 bases at V and 1 base at J, with 9 bases between the two ends. CDR1 is SGHVS and CDR2 is FQNEAQ in the germline V gene. The CDR3 length is 14 residues. Blood libraries mostly used roughly 500 ng genomic DNA, six replicates each. The repertoire was sequenced with immunoSEQ multiplex PCR; TCRdb's copy has only in-frame clones and lacks some. The sample has 72,000 or so clones; around 83% are singletons. Patients had HPV-negative, locally advanced oral cavity squamous cell carcinoma. V and J are TRBV7-8 and TRBJ2-7, with D uncertain. Sequenced material: PBMCs, taken before nivolumab (anti-PD-1) treatment. This TCR was sampled from a person aged 40 to 85 with oral cavity squamous cell carcinoma. The CDR3 protein is CASSLILFSYEQYF. CDR3 DNA: TGTGCCAGCAGCTTAATACTGTTTTCCTACGAGCAGTACTTC.